Ten or more counts support the clone carrying this TCR beta chain. One entry per CDR3 protein, called by TCRdb with MiXCR from the 5' RACE reads. The sample consists of 250,000 or so distinct CDR3 sequences, over 9.5% of them appearing once. The sample is drawn from a study of CD8 T cells in ankylosing spondylitis. V was shortened by 4 bases and J by 6 bases, with 12 bases between the two germline ends. The CDR3 is 13 residues long. The germline gives CDR1 ENHRY, CDR2 SYGVKD. The V and J genes are TRBV10-3 and TRBJ1-1; D perhaps matches TRBD1 (5 bases). The TCR comes from a male donor with ankylosing spondylitis or in good health (not recorded which). Sequenced input: blood, either unsorted or a sorted T cell fraction (not recorded which). CDR3 residues: CAISGRGEPEAFF. In nucleotides, the CDR3 is TGTGCCATCAGTGGTAGAGGGGAGCCTGAAGCTTTCTTT.